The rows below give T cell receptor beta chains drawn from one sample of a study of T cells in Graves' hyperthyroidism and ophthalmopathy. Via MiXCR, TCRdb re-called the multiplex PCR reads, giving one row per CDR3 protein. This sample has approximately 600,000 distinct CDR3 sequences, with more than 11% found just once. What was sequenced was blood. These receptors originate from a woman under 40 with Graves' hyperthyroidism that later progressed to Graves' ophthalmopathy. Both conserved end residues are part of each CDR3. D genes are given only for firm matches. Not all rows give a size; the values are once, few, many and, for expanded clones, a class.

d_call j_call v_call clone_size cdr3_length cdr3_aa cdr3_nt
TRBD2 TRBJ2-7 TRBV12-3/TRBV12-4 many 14 CASSPRRGSHEQYF TGTGCCAGCAGTCCCCGGCGGGGGAGCCACGAGCAGTACTTC
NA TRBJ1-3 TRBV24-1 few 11 CATGAGNTIYF TGTGCCACCGGGGCTGGAAACACCATATATTTT
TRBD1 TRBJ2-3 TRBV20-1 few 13 CSGTGGGTDTQYF TGCAGTGGGACAGGGGGTGGTACAGATACGCAGTATTTT
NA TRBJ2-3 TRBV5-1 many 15 CASSLAAGLTDTQYF TGCGCCAGCAGCTTGGCGGCAGGCCTCACAGATACGCAGTATTTT
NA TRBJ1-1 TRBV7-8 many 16 CASSLSRIAGRTEAFF TGTGCCAGTTCCCTATCGAGGATTGCAGGGCGAACTGAAGCTTTCTTT
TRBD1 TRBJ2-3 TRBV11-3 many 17 CASSLGLGTEGTDTQYF TGTGCCAGCAGCTTAGGGCTTGGGACAGAGGGCACAGATACGCAGTATTTT
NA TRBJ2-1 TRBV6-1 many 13 CASRTTSTDEQFF TGTGCCAGCAGGACAACTAGTACGGATGAGCAGTTCTTC
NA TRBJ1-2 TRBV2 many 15 CASSEEGADSYGYTF TGTGCCAGCAGTGAAGAGGGCGCAGACTCCTATGGCTACACCTTC
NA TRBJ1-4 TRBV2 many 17 CASSEGNRLQSGKKLFF TGTGCCAGCAGTGAAGGGAACAGGTTGCAGTCGGGGAAAAAACTGTTTTTT
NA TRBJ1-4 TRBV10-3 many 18 CAINATGQGIATNEKLFF TGTGCCATCAATGCTACAGGGCAGGGGATTGCAACTAATGAAAAACTGTTTTTT
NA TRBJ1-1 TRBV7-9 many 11 CASCMNTEAFF TGTGCCAGCTGTATGAACACTGAAGCTTTCTTT
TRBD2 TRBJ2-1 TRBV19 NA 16 CASSPSGRPTYNEQFF TGTGCCAGTAGTCCTAGCGGGAGGCCTACCTACAATGAGCAGTTCTTC
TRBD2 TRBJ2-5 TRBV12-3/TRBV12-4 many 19 CASSSRPLGRLAGGETQYF TGTGCCAGCAGTTCAAGGCCTCTGGGCCGACTAGCGGGAGGGGAGACCCAGTACTTC
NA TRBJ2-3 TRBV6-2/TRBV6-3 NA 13 CASNPGSTDTQYF TGTGCCAGCAATCCAGGGAGCACAGATACGCAGTATTTT
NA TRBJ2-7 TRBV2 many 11 CASSETLGQYF TGTGCCAGCAGCGAGACTCTCGGGCAGTACTTC
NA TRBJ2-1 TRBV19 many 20 CASSRGKGDSWYSSYNEQFF TGTGCCAGTAGTAGGGGCAAGGGGGACTCATGGTATAGCTCCTACAATGAGCAGTTCTTC
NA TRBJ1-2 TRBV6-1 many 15 CASSAFEGRSDGYTF TGTGCCAGCAGTGCCTTTGAGGGTCGGTCCGATGGCTACACCTTC
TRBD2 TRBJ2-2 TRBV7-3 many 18 CASSTGLAGVGYTGELFF TGTGCCAGCAGCACCGGACTAGCGGGAGTAGGGTACACCGGGGAGCTGTTTTTT
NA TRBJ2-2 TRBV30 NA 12 CAWSSHVRELFF TGTGCCTGGAGTTCCCATGTTCGGGAGCTGTTTTTT
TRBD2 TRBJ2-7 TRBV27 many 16 CASSSLAGGPSYEQYF TGTGCCAGCAGTTCCTTAGCGGGAGGCCCCTCCTACGAGCAGTACTTC
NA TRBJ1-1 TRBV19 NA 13 CASSSQGIAEAFF TGTGCCAGTAGTTCACAGGGAATCGCTGAAGCTTTCTTT
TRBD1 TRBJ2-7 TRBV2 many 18 CASSPRDRAPIGSYEQYF TGTGCCAGCAGTCCCCGGGACAGGGCCCCAATTGGATCCTACGAGCAGTACTTC
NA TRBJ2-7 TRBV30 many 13 CAWKKDSSYEQYF TGTGCCTGGAAGAAGGATTCCTCCTACGAGCAGTACTTC
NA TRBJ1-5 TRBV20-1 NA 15 CSARRRLAVNQPQHF TGCAGTGCTAGAAGAAGGTTGGCAGTCAATCAGCCCCAGCATTTT
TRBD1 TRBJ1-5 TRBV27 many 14 CASTRQGPEQPQHF TGTGCCAGCACCCGACAGGGACCGGAACAGCCCCAGCATTTT
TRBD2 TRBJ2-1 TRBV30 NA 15 CAWSSLAGGHDEQFF TGTGCCTGGAGTAGTCTTGCGGGGGGTCATGATGAGCAGTTCTTC
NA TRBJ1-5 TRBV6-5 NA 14 CASSYSFSSQPQHF TGTGCCAGCAGTTACTCTTTCTCTAGTCAGCCCCAGCATTTT
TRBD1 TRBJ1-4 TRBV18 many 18 CASSRRSDRSLPNEKLFF TGTGCCAGCTCACGCCGCTCGGACAGGAGCCTTCCTAATGAAAAACTGTTTTTT
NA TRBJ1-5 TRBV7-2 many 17 CASSPTAGSYSNQPQHF TGTGCCAGCAGCCCCACGGCGGGATCCTATAGCAATCAGCCCCAGCATTTT
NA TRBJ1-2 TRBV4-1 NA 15 CASSQRVPSNYGYTF TGCGCCAGCAGCCAAAGGGTCCCGTCTAACTATGGCTACACCTTC
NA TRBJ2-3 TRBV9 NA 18 CASSGDLKWGGKTDTQYF TGTGCCAGCAGCGGAGACCTAAAATGGGGGGGCAAGACAGATACGCAGTATTTT
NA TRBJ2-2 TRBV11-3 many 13 CASSLPTTGELFF TGTGCCAGCAGCTTACCAACTACCGGGGAGCTGTTTTTT
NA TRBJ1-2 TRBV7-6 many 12 CASSHPGFDYTF TGTGCCAGCAGCCACCCAGGGTTCGACTACACCTTC
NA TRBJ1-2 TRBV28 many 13 CASSTISNYGYTF TGTGCCAGCAGCACTATCTCTAACTATGGCTACACCTTC
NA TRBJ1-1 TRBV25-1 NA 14 CASSDPQGTTEAFF TGTGCCAGCAGTGACCCCCAGGGAACCACTGAAGCTTTCTTT
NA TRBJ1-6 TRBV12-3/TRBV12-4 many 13 CASGTRGNSPLHF TGTGCCAGCGGAACGAGGGGGAATTCACCCCTCCACTTT
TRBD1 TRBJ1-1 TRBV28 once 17 CASNTGQGAGFGAEAFF TGTGCCAGCAACACGGGACAGGGGGCGGGATTTGGCGCTGAAGCTTTCTTT
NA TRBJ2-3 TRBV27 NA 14 CASSPTRVTDTQYF TGTGCCAGTAGCCCGACACGAGTCACAGATACGCAGTATTTT
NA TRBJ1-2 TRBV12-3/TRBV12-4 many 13 CASNSPPNYGYTF TGTGCCAGCAACTCCCCTCCTAACTATGGCTACACCTTC
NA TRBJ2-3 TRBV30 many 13 CAWSRDLTDTQYF TGTGCCTGGAGTAGGGACCTCACAGATACGCAGTATTTT
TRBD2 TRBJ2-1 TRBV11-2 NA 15 CASSFILAGVAEQFF TGTGCCAGCAGCTTTATACTAGCGGGAGTAGCTGAGCAGTTCTTC
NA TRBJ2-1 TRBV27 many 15 CASSSPRLYINEQFF TGTGCCAGCAGTTCCCCGAGGCTCTACATAAATGAGCAGTTCTTC
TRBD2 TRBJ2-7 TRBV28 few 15 CASSLGTSKSYEQYF TGTGCCAGCAGTTTAGGGACTAGTAAGTCCTACGAGCAGTACTTC
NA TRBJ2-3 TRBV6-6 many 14 CASSYSGVTDTQYF TGTGCCAGCAGTTACTCAGGGGTCACAGATACGCAGTATTTT
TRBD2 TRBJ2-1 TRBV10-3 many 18 CAISEDTSGGVSYNEQFF TGTGCCATCAGTGAGGATACTAGCGGAGGAGTTTCCTACAATGAGCAGTTCTTC
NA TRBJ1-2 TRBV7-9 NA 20 CASSASVPVPPRGSYYGYTF TGTGCCAGCAGCGCCTCCGTCCCGGTCCCTCCCAGAGGGTCCTACTATGGCTACACCTTC
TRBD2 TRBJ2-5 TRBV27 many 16 CASSLNLAGAGETQYF TGTGCCAGCAGTTTAAACCTAGCGGGAGCCGGTGAGACCCAGTACTTC
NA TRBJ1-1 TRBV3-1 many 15 CASSQVTLRNTEAFF TGTGCCAGCAGCCAAGTGACGCTGAGAAACACTGAAGCTTTCTTT
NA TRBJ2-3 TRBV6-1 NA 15 CASSLTPEGADTQYF TGTGCCAGCAGTCTCACGCCTGAGGGGGCAGATACGCAGTATTTT
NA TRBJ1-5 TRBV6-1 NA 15 CASSEASASHQPQHF TGTGCCAGCAGTGAAGCAAGTGCTAGCCATCAGCCCCAGCATTTT
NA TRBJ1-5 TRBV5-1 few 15 CASSLVAGGNQPQHF TGCGCCAGCAGCTTGGTAGCGGGGGGCAATCAGCCCCAGCATTTT
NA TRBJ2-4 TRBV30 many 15 CAWSRGNLAKNIQYF TGTGCCTGGAGTAGGGGTAATCTAGCCAAAAACATTCAGTACTTC
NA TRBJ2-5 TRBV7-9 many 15 CASSLGPALKETQYF TGTGCCAGCAGCTTAGGGCCAGCGCTGAAAGAGACCCAGTACTTC
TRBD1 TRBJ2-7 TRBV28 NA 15 CASSLVQGAFYEQYF TGCGCCAGCAGTTTGGTCCAGGGGGCTTTCTACGAGCAGTACTTC
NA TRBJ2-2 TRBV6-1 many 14 CASSRDGGAGELFF TGTGCCAGCAGTCGGGACGGCGGGGCCGGGGAGCTGTTTTTT
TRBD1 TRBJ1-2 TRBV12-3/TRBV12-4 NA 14 CASSTGTGDYGYTF TGTGCCAGCAGTACCGGGACAGGGGACTATGGCTACACCTTC
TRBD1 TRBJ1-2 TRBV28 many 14 CASSLGQTKGGYTF TGTGCCAGCAGTTTGGGACAGACGAAGGGTGGCTACACCTTC
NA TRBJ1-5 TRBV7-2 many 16 CASSLVGVGGNQPQHF TGTGCCAGCAGCTTAGTCGGGGTCGGTGGCAATCAGCCCCAGCATTTT